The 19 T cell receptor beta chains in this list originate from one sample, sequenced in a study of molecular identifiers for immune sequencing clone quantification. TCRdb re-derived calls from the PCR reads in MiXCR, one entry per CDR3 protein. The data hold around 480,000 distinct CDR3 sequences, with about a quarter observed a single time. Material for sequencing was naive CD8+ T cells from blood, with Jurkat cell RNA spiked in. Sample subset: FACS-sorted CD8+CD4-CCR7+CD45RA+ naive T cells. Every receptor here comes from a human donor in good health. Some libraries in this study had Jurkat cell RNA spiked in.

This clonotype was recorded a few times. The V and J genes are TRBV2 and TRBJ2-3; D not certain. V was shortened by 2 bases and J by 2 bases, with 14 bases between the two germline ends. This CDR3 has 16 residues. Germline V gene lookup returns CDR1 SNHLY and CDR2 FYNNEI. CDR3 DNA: TGTGCCAGCAGTGAAATTTCTGTGAGACACACAGATACGCAGTATTTT. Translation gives CASSEISVRHTDTQYF.

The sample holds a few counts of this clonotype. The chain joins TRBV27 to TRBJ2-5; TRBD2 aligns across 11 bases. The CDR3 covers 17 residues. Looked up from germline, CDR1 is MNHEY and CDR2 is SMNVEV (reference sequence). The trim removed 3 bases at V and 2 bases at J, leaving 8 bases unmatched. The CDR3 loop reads CASSFSSTSGIQETQYF. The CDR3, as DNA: TGTGCCAGCAGTTTTTCCTCGACTAGCGGGATTCAAGAGACCCAGTACTTC.

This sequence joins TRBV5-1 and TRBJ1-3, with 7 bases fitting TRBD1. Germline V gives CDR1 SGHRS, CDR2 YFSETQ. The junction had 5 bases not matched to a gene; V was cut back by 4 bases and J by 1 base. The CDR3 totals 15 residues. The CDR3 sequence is CASSGPRGSGNTIYF. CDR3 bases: TGCGCCAGCAGCGGGCCCAGGGGGTCTGGAAACACCATATATTTT.

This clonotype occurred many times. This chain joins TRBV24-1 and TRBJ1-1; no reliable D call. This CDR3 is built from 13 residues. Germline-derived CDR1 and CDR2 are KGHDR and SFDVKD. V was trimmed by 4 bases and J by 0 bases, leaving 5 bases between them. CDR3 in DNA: TGTGCCACCAGTGACTCGATGAACACTGAAGCTTTCTTT. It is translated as CATSDSMNTEAFF.

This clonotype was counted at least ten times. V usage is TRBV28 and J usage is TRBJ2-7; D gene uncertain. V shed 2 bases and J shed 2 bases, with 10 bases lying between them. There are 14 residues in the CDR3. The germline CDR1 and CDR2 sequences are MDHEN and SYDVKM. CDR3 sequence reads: CASSLGLRPYEQYF. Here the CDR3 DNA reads TGTGCCAGCAGTTTAGGGCTGCGACCCTACGAGCAGTACTTC.

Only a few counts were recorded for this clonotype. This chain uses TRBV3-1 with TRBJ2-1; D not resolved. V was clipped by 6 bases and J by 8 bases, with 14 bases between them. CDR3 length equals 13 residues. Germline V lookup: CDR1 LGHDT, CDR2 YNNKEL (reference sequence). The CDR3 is CASRARASDEQFF. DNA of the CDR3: TGTGCCAGCAGAGCACGAGCGTCCGATGAGCAGTTCTTC.

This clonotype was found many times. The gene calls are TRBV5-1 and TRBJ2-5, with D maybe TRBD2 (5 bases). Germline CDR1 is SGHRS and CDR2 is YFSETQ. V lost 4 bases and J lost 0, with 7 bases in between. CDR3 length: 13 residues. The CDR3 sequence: CASSRENQETQYF. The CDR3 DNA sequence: TGCGCCAGCAGCCGGGAAAACCAAGAGACCCAGTACTTC.

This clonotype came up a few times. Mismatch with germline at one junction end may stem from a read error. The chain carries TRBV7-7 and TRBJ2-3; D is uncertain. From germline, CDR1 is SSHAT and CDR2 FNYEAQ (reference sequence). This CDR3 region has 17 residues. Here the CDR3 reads CASSLSPGSIFTDTQYF. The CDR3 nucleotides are TGTGCTAGCAGCTTATCGCCCGGGTCGATTTTCACAGATACGCAGTATTTT. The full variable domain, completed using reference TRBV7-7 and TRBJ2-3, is GAGVSQSPRYKVTKRGQDVTLRCDPISSHATLYWYQQALGQGPEFLTYFNYEAQPDKSGLPSDRFSAERPEGSISTLTIQRTEQRDSAMYRCASSLSPGSIFTDTQYFGPGTRLTVL.

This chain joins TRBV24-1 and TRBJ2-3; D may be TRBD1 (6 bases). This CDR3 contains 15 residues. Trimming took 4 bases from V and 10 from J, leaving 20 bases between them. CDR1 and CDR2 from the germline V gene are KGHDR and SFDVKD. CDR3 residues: CATSDPTGRLDAQYF. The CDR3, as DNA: TGTGCCACCAGTGACCCTACAGGGAGACTCGATGCGCAGTATTTT.

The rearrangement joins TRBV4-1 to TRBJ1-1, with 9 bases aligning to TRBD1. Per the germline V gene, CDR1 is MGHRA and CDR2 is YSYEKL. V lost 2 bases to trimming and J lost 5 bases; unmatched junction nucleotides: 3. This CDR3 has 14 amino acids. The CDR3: CASSQMTGGTEAFF. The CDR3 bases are TGCGCCAGCAGCCAAATGACAGGGGGGACTGAAGCTTTCTTT.

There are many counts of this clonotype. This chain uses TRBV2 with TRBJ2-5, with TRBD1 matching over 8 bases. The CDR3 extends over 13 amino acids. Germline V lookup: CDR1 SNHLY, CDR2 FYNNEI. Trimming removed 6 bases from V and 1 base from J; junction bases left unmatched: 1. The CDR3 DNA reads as TGTGCCAGCAGGACAGGGGTCCAAGAGACCCAGTACTTC. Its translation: CASRTGVQETQYF.

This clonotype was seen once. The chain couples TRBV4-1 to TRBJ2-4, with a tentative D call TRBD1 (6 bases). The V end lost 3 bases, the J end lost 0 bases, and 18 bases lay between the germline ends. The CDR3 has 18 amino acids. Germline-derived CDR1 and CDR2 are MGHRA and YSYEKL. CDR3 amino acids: CASSHVPDSNLAKNIQYF. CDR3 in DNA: TGCGCCAGCAGCCACGTACCGGACAGTAACCTAGCCAAAAACATTCAGTACTTC.

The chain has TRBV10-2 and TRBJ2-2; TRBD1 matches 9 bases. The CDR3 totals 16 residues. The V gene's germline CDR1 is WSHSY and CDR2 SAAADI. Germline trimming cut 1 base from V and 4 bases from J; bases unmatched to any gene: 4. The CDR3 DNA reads TGCGCCAGCAGTGAGTGGGAGGACAGGGGCACCGGGGAGCTGTTTTTT. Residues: CASSEWEDRGTGELFF.

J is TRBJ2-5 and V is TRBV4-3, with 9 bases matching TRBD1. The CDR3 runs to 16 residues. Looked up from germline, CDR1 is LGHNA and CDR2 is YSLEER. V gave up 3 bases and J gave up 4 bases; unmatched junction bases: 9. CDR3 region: CASSHARTGVGETQYF. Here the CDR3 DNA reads TGCGCCAGCAGCCATGCTAGGACAGGGGTAGGAGAGACCCAGTACTTC.

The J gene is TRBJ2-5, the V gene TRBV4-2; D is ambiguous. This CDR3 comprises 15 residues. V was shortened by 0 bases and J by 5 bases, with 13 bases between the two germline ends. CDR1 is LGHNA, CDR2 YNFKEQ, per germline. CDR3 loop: CASSQDKLVRETQYF. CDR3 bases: TGTGCCAGCAGCCAAGATAAGTTGGTCCGGGAGACCCAGTACTTC.

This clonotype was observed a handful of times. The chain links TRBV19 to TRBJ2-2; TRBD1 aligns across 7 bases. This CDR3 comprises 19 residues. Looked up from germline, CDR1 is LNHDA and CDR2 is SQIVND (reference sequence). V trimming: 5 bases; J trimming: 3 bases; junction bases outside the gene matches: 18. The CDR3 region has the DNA TGTGCCAGTAGTTCCTACAGGGGATCGTCTCCTAGGGACACCGGGGAGCTGTTTTTT. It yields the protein CASSSYRGSSPRDTGELFF.

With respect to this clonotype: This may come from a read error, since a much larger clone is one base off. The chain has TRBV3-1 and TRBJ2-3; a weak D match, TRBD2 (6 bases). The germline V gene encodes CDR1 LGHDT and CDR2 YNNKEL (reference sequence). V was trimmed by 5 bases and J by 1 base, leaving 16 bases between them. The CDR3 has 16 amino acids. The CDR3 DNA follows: TGTGCCAGCAGCTGCGGGACTGGCCTCGGCACAGATACGCAGTATTTT. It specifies CASSCGTGLGTDTQYF.

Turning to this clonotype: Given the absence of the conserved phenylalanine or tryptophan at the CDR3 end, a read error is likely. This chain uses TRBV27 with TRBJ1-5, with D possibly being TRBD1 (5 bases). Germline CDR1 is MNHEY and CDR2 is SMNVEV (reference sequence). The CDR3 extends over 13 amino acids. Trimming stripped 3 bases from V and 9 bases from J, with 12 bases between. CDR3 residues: CASSFSTGAPQHL. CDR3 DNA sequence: TGTGCCAGCAGTTTTTCGACTGGGGCGCCCCAGCATCTT.

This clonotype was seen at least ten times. CDR3 in DNA: TGTGCCAGCAGCTTAGTTACGGACTCTGAAGCTTTCTTT. Residues: CASSLVTDSEAFF. The gene calls are TRBV7-2 and TRBJ1-1, with D hard to call. From germline, CDR1 is SGHTA and CDR2 FQGNSA. Deletions cut 1 base from V and 6 bases from J, with 9 bases between. There are 13 residues in the CDR3.